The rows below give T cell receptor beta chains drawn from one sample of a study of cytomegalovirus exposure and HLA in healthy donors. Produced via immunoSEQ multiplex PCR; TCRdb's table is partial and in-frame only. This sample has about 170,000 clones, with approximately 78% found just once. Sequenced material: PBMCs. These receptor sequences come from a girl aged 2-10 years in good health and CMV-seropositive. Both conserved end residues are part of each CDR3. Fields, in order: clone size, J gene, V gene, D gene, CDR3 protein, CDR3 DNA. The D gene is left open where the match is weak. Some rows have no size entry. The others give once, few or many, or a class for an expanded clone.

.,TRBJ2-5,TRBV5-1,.,CASSLGTAQETQYF,TGCGCCAGCAGCTTGGGGACAGCACAAGAGACCCAGTACTTC
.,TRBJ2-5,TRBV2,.,CASSPRETQYF,TGTGCCAGCAGTCCCCGGGAGACCCAGTACTTC
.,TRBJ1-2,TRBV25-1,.,CATKQGYGYTF,TGTGCCACCAAACAGGGCTATGGCTACACCTTC
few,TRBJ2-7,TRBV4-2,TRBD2,CASSFRVNGLAYFYEQYF,TGTGCCAGCAGCTTTCGGGTAAACGGACTAGCGTACTTCTACGAGCAGTACTTC
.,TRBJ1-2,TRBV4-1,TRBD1,CASSQLSDRGVYGYTF,TGCGCCAGCAGCCAATTATCGGACAGGGGAGTCTATGGCTACACCTTC
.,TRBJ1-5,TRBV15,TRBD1,CATGQGTQPQHF,TGTGCCACCGGACAGGGTACTCAGCCCCAGCATTTT
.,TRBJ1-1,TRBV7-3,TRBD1,CASRLAGGTEAFF,TGTGCCAGCAGACTAGCAGGGGGCACTGAAGCTTTCTTT
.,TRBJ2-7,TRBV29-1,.,CSARLGQGSHEQYF,TGCAGCGCCCGTCTCGGGCAGGGGAGCCACGAGCAGTACTTC
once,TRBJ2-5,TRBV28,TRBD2,CASSSPTSGLQETQYF,TGTGCCAGCAGTTCCCCGACTAGCGGGCTCCAAGAGACCCAGTACTTC
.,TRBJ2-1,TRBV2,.,CASRLDNEQFF,TGTGCCAGCAGACTAGACAATGAGCAGTTCTTC
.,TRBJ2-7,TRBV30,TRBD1,CAWEGAGRAYEQYF,TGTGCCTGGGAGGGGGCAGGGCGGGCCTACGAGCAGTACTTC
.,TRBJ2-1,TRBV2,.,CASSEARNEQFF,TGTGCCAGCAGTGAGGCCCGAAATGAGCAGTTCTTC
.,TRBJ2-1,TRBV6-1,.,CASSGIYNEQFF,TGTGCCAGCAGTGGTATATACAATGAGCAGTTCTTC
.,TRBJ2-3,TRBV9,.,CASRAGSSTDTQYF,TGTGCCAGCAGGGCGGGTAGTAGCACAGATACGCAGTATTTT
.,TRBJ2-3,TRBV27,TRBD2,CASRLAGVSQDTQYF,TGTGCCAGCAGGCTAGCGGGAGTCTCCCAAGATACGCAGTATTTT
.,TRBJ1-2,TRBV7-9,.,CASSIRTDYGYTF,TGTGCCAGCAGCATCAGGACAGACTATGGCTACACCTTC
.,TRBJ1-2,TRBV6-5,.,CASSSSTGSYGYTF,TGTGCCAGCAGTTCCTCGACAGGATCCTATGGCTACACCTTC
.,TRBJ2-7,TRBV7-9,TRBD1,CASSAYGTGSEQYF,TGTGCCAGCAGCGCCTACGGGACAGGGAGCGAGCAGTACTTC
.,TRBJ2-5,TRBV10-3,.,CAISGTVQETQYF,TGTGCCATCAGTGGGACAGTTCAAGAGACCCAGTACTTC
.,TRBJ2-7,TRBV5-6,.,CASSLGVLALDEQYF,TGTGCCAGCAGCTTAGGGGTGCTGGCGTTAGACGAGCAGTACTTC
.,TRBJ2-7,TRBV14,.,CASSPLLDDEQYF,TGTGCCAGCAGCCCCTTACTAGATGACGAGCAGTACTTC
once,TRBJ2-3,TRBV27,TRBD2,CASSLLAGGTDTQYF,TGTGCCAGCAGCCTACTAGCGGGGGGCACAGATACGCAGTATTTT
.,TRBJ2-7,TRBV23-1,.,CASSQSSFGAYF,TGCGCCAGCAGTCAAAGCTCCTTTGGGGCGTACTTC
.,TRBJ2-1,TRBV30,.,CAWSRGGDHNEQFF,TGTGCCTGGAGTCGGGGCGGGGATCACAATGAGCAGTTCTTC
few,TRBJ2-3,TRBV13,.,CASSPSTDTQYF,TGTGCCAGCAGCCCAAGCACAGATACGCAGTATTTT
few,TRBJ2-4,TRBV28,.,CASSALRWAKNIQYF,TGTGCCAGCAGTGCACTAAGATGGGCCAAAAACATTCAGTACTTC
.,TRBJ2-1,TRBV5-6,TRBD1,CASRGTAYNEQFF,TGTGCCAGCAGAGGGACAGCTTACAATGAGCAGTTCTTC
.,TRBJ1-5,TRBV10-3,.,CAISPYDRNNQPQHF,TGTGCCATCAGCCCCTACGACAGGAACAATCAGCCCCAGCATTTT
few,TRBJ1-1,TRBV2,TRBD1,CASLSGTGNTEAFF,TGTGCCAGCTTGTCCGGGACAGGGAACACTGAAGCTTTCTTT
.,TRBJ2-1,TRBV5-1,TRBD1,CASSSFGQENNEQFF,TGCGCCAGCAGCTCCTTCGGACAGGAGAACAATGAGCAGTTCTTC
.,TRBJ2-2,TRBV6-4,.,CASSQSSDTGELFF,TGTGCCAGCAGTCAGTCTAGCGACACCGGGGAGCTGTTTTTT
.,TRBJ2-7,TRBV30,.,CAWSVWGPYEQYF,TGTGCCTGGAGTGTGTGGGGGCCGTACGAGCAGTACTTC
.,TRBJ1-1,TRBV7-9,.,CSSSYIKPEAFF,TGTTCCAGCAGCTACATCAAACCGGAAGCTTTCTTT
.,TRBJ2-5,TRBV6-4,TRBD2,CASSEGTSGSETQYF,TGTGCCAGCAGTGAAGGGACTAGCGGGAGTGAGACCCAGTACTTC
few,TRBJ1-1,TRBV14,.,CASSHSSHYTEAFF,TGTGCCAGCAGCCATTCATCGCACTACACTGAAGCTTTCTTT
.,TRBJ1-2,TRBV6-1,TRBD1,CASILSRGQGHGYTF,TGTGCCAGCATATTGTCGCGGGGACAGGGTCATGGCTACACCTTC
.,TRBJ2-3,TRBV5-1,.,CASSSSTGRIDTQYF,TGCGCCAGCAGCTCTTCGACAGGGAGGATAGATACGCAGTATTTT